Following are 14 T cell receptor beta chains from one sample sequenced in a study of blood T cell repertoires in COVID-19. TCRdb's copy holds only in-frame clones and misses some; the assay was immunoSEQ multiplex PCR. The sample records fewer than 130,000 clones, 69% being singletons. The sample was peripheral blood. The receptors shown here come from a man older than 75 with acute or convalescent COVID-19.

The rearrangement uses TRBV5-8 and TRBJ1-1, with 8 nucleotides matching TRBD1. The CDR3 contains 18 residues. The V gene end was trimmed by 4 bases and the J gene end by 5 bases; junction bases not matched to a gene: 19. Germline V gene data show CDR1 as SGHTS and CDR2 as YDEGEE. For the CDR3, the DNA is TGTGCCAGCAGCGACGACAGGGGCGCCGTGTTTCGTGGTACTGAAGCTTTCTTT. It specifies CASSDDRGAVFRGTEAFF.

The gene calls are TRBV28 and TRBJ2-7, with a possible D match to TRBD1 (6 bases). The germline V gene has CDR1 MDHEN and CDR2 SYDVKM. This CDR3 contains 14 residues. Between the trimmed V and J ends, which lost 8 bases and 5 bases, there was a span of 19 bases. For the CDR3, the DNA is TGTGCCAGCGTCCCTGGGGACACCTTTCACGAGCAGTACTTC. Translated, it gives CASVPGDTFHEQYF.

The chain uses TRBV9 and TRBJ2-5; TRBD2 might be the D (6 bases). The germline V and J ends were trimmed by 4 bases and 4 bases, with 17 bases remaining between them. The CDR3 totals 15 residues. Germline lookup yields CDR1 SGDLS and CDR2 YYNGEE. CDR3 sequence: CASSPGHGGIETQYF. CDR3 bases: TGTGCCAGCAGCCCAGGACACGGGGGAATAGAGACCCAGTACTTC.

This chain uses TRBV27 with TRBJ1-2, with D unclear. CDR1 and CDR2 (germline): MNHEY, SMNVEV (reference sequence). V shed 3 bases and J shed 4 bases, with 9 bases lying between them. CDR3 size: 13 residues. CDR3 sequence (DNA): TGTGCCAGCAGTTTTACGTCGAGCTATGGCTACACCTTC. It yields the protein CASSFTSSYGYTF.

The chain is built from TRBV6-5 and TRBJ2-7; 8 bases match TRBD1. The ends lost 8 bases at V and 3 bases at J; junction bases unmatched: 9. Per the germline V gene, CDR1 is MNHEY and CDR2 is SVGAGI. The CDR3 is 14 amino acids. Written as DNA, the CDR3 is TGTGCCAGCCTCCTTGGACAGGGTATCTACGAGCAGTACTTC. It specifies CASLLGQGIYEQYF.

CDR3 amino acids: CASRDRGRGSSGANVLTF. DNA for the CDR3: TGTGCCAGTAGAGACAGGGGGCGCGGGAGCTCTGGGGCCAACGTCCTGACTTTC. The genes are TRBV19 and TRBJ2-6, with 10 nucleotides matching TRBD1. Germline lookup yields CDR1 LNHDA and CDR2 SQIVND (reference sequence). V shed 6 bases and J 0 bases; nucleotides not matched to a gene: 8. The CDR3 has 18 amino acids.

The rearrangement links TRBV9 to TRBJ2-1; 8 positions match TRBD1. V lost 4 bases and J lost 2; bases outside the gene matches: 5. Germline values: CDR1 SGDLS, CDR2 YYNGEE. The CDR3 is 15 amino acids. Here the CDR3 DNA reads TGTGCCAGCAGCCCGGGACAGGCAACCTACAATGAGCAGTTCTTC. It yields the protein CASSPGQATYNEQFF.

V gene TRBV12-1 combines with J gene TRBJ2-1; the D call of TRBD2 is as the table states it, not checked on the DNA. TRBV12-1 is marked as a pseudogene. The CDR3 is made up of 15 amino acids. The CDR3 sequence is CASRYSGSPYNEQFF. CDR3 coding DNA: TGTGCCAGCAGATACAGCGGGAGCCCCTACAATGAGCAGTTCTTC.

The chain couples TRBV18 to TRBJ1-5, with a possible D match to TRBD1 (6 bases). Deletions cut 2 bases from V and 3 bases from J, with 8 bases between. Germline loops: CDR1 KGHSH, CDR2 LQKENI. The CDR3 sequence is 14 residues long. The CDR3 region is CASSPRQDNQPQHF. The CDR3 nucleotides are TGTGCCAGCTCACCAAGACAGGACAATCAGCCCCAGCATTTT.

The J gene is TRBJ2-7, the V gene TRBV27; 7 bases are shared with TRBD1. Losses at the gene ends were 3 bases for V and 6 bases for J; bases not matched to a gene: 5. Germline V gene sequence: CDR1 MNHEY, CDR2 SMNVEV (reference sequence). This CDR3 has 13 residues. The CDR3 DNA reads as TGTGCCAGCAGTTTGCGGACAGGTCGCGAGCAGTACTTC. As protein: CASSLRTGREQYF.

The chain is built from TRBV9 and TRBJ2-1; D not certain. There are 13 residues in the CDR3. The germline V and J ends were trimmed by 4 bases and 9 bases, with 14 bases remaining between them. Germline assignment: CDR1 SGDLS and CDR2 YYNGEE. CDR3 in amino acids: CASSPRPSAEQFF. Written as DNA, the CDR3 is TGTGCCAGCAGCCCCCGCCCTAGTGCTGAGCAGTTCTTC.

This chain uses TRBV6-5 with TRBJ1-1, with D possibly being TRBD1 (5 bases). The length of the CDR3 is 14 residues. The V end was cut by 4 bases, the J end by 8 bases, with 17 bases between. In germline, CDR1 is MNHEY, CDR2 SVGAGI. The CDR3 sequence is CASSSDFGGSEAFF. CDR3 nucleotide sequence: TGTGCCAGCAGTTCTGATTTTGGGGGGTCAGAAGCTTTCTTT.

V is TRBV28 and J is TRBJ1-3, with 9 bases identical to TRBD1. V trimming: 8 bases; J trimming: 3 bases; junction bases outside the gene matches: 5. CDR3 length equals 14 residues. In germline, CDR1 is MDHEN, CDR2 SYDVKM. CDR3 sequence: CASGGQGGGNTIYF. The CDR3 DNA reads TGTGCCAGCGGGGGACAGGGAGGTGGAAACACCATATATTTT.

V usage is TRBV11-1 and J usage is TRBJ2-3; D possibly corresponds to TRBD1 (5 bases). Germline CDR1 SGHAT, CDR2 FQDESV (reference sequence). The CDR3 contains 13 residues. The ends were cut back, 1 base at V and 5 bases at J, with 7 bases in the middle. The chain's CDR3 is CASSLVQGDTQYF. The CDR3 bases are TGTGCCAGCAGCTTAGTCCAGGGAGATACGCAGTATTTT.